A single sample is the source of the 27 T cell receptor beta chains below, sequenced in a study of shared clonotypes between healthy human individuals. Sequencing used immunoSEQ multiplex PCR; TCRdb keeps in-frame clones, though not all of them. The sample has approximately 510,000 clones, more than 65% seen once. Sequencing was performed on PBMCs. The receptors derive from a woman in her forties in good health. Some clones in this sample may be carry-over from other donors' samples.

The rearrangement joins TRBV30 to TRBJ1-1; D unresolved. This CDR3 comprises 13 residues. V was trimmed by 0 bases and J by 1 base, leaving 6 bases between them. CDR1 is GTSNPN and CDR2 is SVGIG in the germline V gene (reference sequence). The CDR3 bases are TGTGCCTGGAGTGTACAACAGAACACTGAAGCTTTCTTT. This translates into CAWSVQQNTEAFF.

The V gene is TRBV28, the J gene TRBJ2-1; D remains ambiguous. The germline V gene encodes CDR1 MDHEN and CDR2 SYDVKM. The CDR3 extends over 11 amino acids. Trimming removed 4 bases from V and 6 bases from J, with 4 bases in between. Here the CDR3 reads CASSYFNEQFF. The CDR3 DNA follows: TGTGCCAGCAGTTACTTCAATGAGCAGTTCTTC.

The gene calls are TRBV7-2 and TRBJ1-1; perhaps TRBD1 as D (5 bases). Germline V gene sequence: CDR1 SGHTA, CDR2 FQGNSA. V was pared by 2 bases and J by 3 bases, with 10 bases between. This CDR3 contains 14 residues. CDR3 protein: CASSLISGDTEAFF. CDR3 bases: TGTGCCAGCAGCTTAATCTCGGGGGACACTGAAGCTTTCTTT.

V usage is TRBV28 and J usage is TRBJ1-2, with D tentatively TRBD1 (5 bases). The CDR3 extends over 15 amino acids. V lost 4 bases to trimming and J lost 1 base, with 13 bases between them. CDR1 MDHEN and CDR2 SYDVKM come from the germline V gene. The CDR3 DNA sequence: TGTGCCAGCAGTTCGGGGGGTCTCCTTAACTATGGCTACACCTTC. It translates to CASSSGGLLNYGYTF.

V is TRBV10-1 and J is TRBJ2-3; D is unresolved. Germline V CDR1 and CDR2: WNHNN, SYGVQD (reference sequence). Trimming removed 0 bases at V and 4 bases at J, with 8 bases between. The CDR3 spans 14 residues. CDR3 protein: CASSESKGADTQYF. The CDR3 DNA is TGCGCCAGCAGTGAGTCGAAGGGTGCAGATACGCAGTATTTT.

The table lists this clone with a few counts. The V gene is TRBV5-1, the J gene TRBJ1-1; the D gene is possibly TRBD1 (5 bases). Trimming shortened V by 0 bases and J by 3 bases, and 9 bases separated the two germline ends. The germline gives CDR1 SGHRS, CDR2 YFSETQ. This CDR3 is built from 14 residues. DNA for the CDR3: TGCGCCAGCAGCTTGGGAGGGGTAGACACTGAAGCTTTCTTT. Amino acid sequence: CASSLGGVDTEAFF.

The chain links TRBV27 to TRBJ2-7; D uncertain. The CDR3 length is 14 residues. Germline loops: CDR1 MNHEY, CDR2 SMNVEV (reference sequence). V lost 3 bases and J 2 bases, leaving 11 bases between the germline ends. The CDR3, as DNA: TGTGCCAGCAGTTTTAAGGACGGTGCCTACGAGCAGTACTTC. Its protein is CASSFKDGAYEQYF.

DNA for the CDR3: TGCGCCAGCAGCCAAGATGCCAGCCGACCTGCACATGAGCAGTTCTTC. Its translation is CASSQDASRPAHEQFF. This sequence joins TRBV4-3 and TRBJ2-1; no clear D. Germline V gene sequence: CDR1 LGHNA, CDR2 YSLEER. V lost 0 bases, J lost 8 bases, and 17 bases lay in between. The CDR3 runs to 16 residues.

This chain uses TRBV10-3 with TRBJ2-3, with D perhaps matching TRBD2 (6 bases). V lost 4 bases and J lost 0, with 8 bases in between. CDR3 length equals 14 residues. Germline CDR1 and CDR2: ENHRY and SYGVKD. The CDR3 nucleotides read TGTGCCATCAGTGCGGCGGGGAGCACAGATACGCAGTATTTT. This encodes CAISAAGSTDTQYF.

The chain recombines TRBV27 with TRBJ1-1; TRBD1 matches at 8 bases. This CDR3 is 14 amino acids long. The germline gives CDR1 MNHEY, CDR2 SMNVEV (reference sequence). Trimming took 3 bases from V and 2 from J; bases not matched to a gene: 2. This CDR3 is CASSFGQGNTEAFF. The CDR3 DNA reads as TGTGCCAGCAGTTTCGGACAGGGAAACACTGAAGCTTTCTTT.

This clone has just one count. The rearrangement joins TRBV5-1 to TRBJ1-1; D may be TRBD1 (5 bases). From germline, CDR1 is SGHRS and CDR2 YFSETQ. The CDR3 is 14 residues long. V was pared by 0 bases and J by 2 bases, with 8 bases between. This CDR3 is CASSLGGFNTEAFF. The CDR3, as DNA: TGCGCCAGCAGCTTGGGGGGGTTTAACACTGAAGCTTTCTTT.

V gene TRBV29-1 combines with J gene TRBJ2-5; 7 positions match TRBD2. Germline V gene data show CDR1 as SQVTM and CDR2 as ANQGSEA. After removal of 4 bases from V and 5 bases from J, the junction contained 10 bases not matched to a gene. The CDR3 loop spans 14 amino acids. The CDR3 spells CSVGSGEGWETQYF. As DNA, the CDR3 is TGCAGCGTTGGTTCGGGGGAGGGATGGGAGACCCAGTACTTC.

The gene calls are TRBV28 and TRBJ2-1; 8 bases align to TRBD1. The CDR3 is 15 amino acids. The V gene's germline CDR1 is MDHEN and CDR2 SYDVKM. J gave up 8 bases and V 6 bases, and 12 bases lay outside the gene matches. CDR3 residues: CASSRRTGRIDEQFF. As DNA, the CDR3 is TGTGCCAGCAGCCGTAGGACAGGGAGAATCGATGAGCAGTTCTTC.

In DNA, the CDR3 is TGTGCCAGCAGCAGGGGACCCCCTGTTAACAATCAGCCCCAGCATTTT. This translates into CASSRGPPVNNQPQHF. The J gene is TRBJ1-5, the V gene TRBV11-1, with D tentatively TRBD1 (5 bases). V shed 5 bases and J shed 3 bases, with 17 bases lying between them. The CDR3 sequence is 16 residues long. CDR1 is SGHAT, CDR2 FQDESV, per germline (reference sequence).

Of note for this clone: Other DNA sequences in the sample encode the same CDR3. The rearrangement uses TRBV7-2 and TRBJ2-1; D perhaps matches TRBD2 (5 bases). There are 13 residues in the CDR3. The germline V and J ends were trimmed by 1 base and 4 bases, with 5 bases remaining between them. Germline V gene lookup returns CDR1 SGHTA and CDR2 FQGNSA. The CDR3 DNA follows: TGTGCCAGCAGCTTAGGGAGGTACAATGAGCAGTTCTTC. Amino acids: CASSLGRYNEQFF.

The chain couples TRBV19 to TRBJ2-1; 8 bases line up with TRBD2. The CDR3 has 15 amino acids. Germline assignment: CDR1 LNHDA and CDR2 SQIVND (reference sequence). The J segment lost 0 bases and the V segment lost 6 bases, leaving 4 bases of the junction unmatched. As DNA, the CDR3 is TGTGCCAGTAGCCTGAGCGGGAGCTCCTACAATGAGCAGTTCTTC. Its translation: CASSLSGSSYNEQFF.

This chain joins TRBV5-1 and TRBJ2-3, with D perhaps given as TRBD1 or TRBD2 (5 bases each). With 0 bases removed from V and 3 bases from J, the gap between germline ends came to 8 bases. This CDR3 is 14 amino acids long. CDR1 is SGHRS and CDR2 is YFSETQ in the germline V gene. The CDR3 loop is CASSLGGKTDTQYF. The CDR3, as DNA: TGCGCCAGCAGCTTGGGGGGGAAAACAGATACGCAGTATTTT. Variable domain in full (rest from reference TRBV5-1 and TRBJ2-3): KAGVTQTPRYLIKTRGQQVTLSCSPISGHRSVSWYQQTPGQGLQFLFEYFSETQRNKGNFPGRFSGRQFSNSRSEMNVSTLELGDSALYLCASSLGGKTDTQYFGPGTRLTVL.

This sequence joins TRBV5-4 and TRBJ2-6; TRBD1 matches at 10 bases. In germline, CDR1 is SGHNT, CDR2 YYREEE (reference sequence). V dropped 6 bases and J dropped 0; count of bases not matched to a gene: 15. The CDR3 runs to 20 residues. This CDR3 reads CASNVGAGDRGPSGANVLTF. CDR3 sequence (DNA): TGTGCCAGCAACGTAGGCGCCGGGGACAGGGGCCCCTCTGGGGCCAACGTCCTGACTTTC. Drawing the rest from reference TRBV5-4 and TRBJ2-6, the complete variable domain is ETGVTQSPTHLIKTRGQQVTLRCSSQSGHNTVSWYQQALGQGPQFIFQYYREEENGRGNFPPRFSGLQFPNYSSELNVNALELDDSALYLCASNVGAGDRGPSGANVLTFGAGSRLTVL.

This clone has only a few counts. The V call is TRBV9, the J call TRBJ1-2; TRBD1 matches at 10 bases. CDR1 SGDLS and CDR2 YYNGEE come from the germline V gene. The CDR3 spans 19 residues. Trimming cost V 3 bases and J 1 base; bases outside gene matches: 15. CDR3 in DNA: TGTGCCAGCAGCGCCCTACCGACAGGGGGCGGATTGGGTAACTATGGCTACACCTTC. This gives the protein CASSALPTGGGLGNYGYTF.

The chain combines TRBV5-1 with TRBJ2-4; 7 nucleotides agree with TRBD1. Germline CDR1 SGHRS, CDR2 YFSETQ. Trimming at V came to 2 bases and at J to 2 bases, leaving 7 bases not matched to a gene. The CDR3 length is 16 residues. The CDR3 DNA follows: TGCGCCAGCAGCTTCTCCCCGGACAGGTCCAAAAACATTCAGTACTTC. Translating gives CASSFSPDRSKNIQYF.

V is TRBV7-3 and J is TRBJ2-2; 8 bases match TRBD1. V trimming: 8 bases; J trimming: 5 bases; junction bases outside the gene matches: 4. The CDR3 sequence is 13 residues long. Germline V gives CDR1 SGHTA, CDR2 FQGTGA. The CDR3 DNA reads as TGTGCCAGCGCTACAGGGGGAACCGGGGAGCTGTTTTTT. Amino acids: CASATGGTGELFF.

This clone appeared a single time. The V call is TRBV30, the J call TRBJ2-3; D not certain. There are 13 residues in the CDR3. Germline V gives CDR1 GTSNPN, CDR2 SVGIG (reference sequence). Between the trimmed V and J ends, which lost 2 bases and 2 bases, there was a span of 8 bases. As DNA, the CDR3 is TGTGCCTGGAGTCCCCACACCACAGATACGCAGTATTTT. It yields the protein CAWSPHTTDTQYF. Together with reference TRBV30 and TRBJ2-3, the CDR3 gives the full variable domain: SQTIHQWPATLVQPVGSPLSLECTVEGTSNPNLYWYRQAAGRGLQLLFYSVGIGQISSEVPQNLSASRPQDRQFILSSKKLLLSDSGFYLCAWSPHTTDTQYFGPGTRLTVL.

The gene calls are TRBV18 and TRBJ2-3, with D maybe TRBD2 (6 bases). The CDR3 length is 16 residues. Germline V gene data show CDR1 as KGHSH and CDR2 as LQKENI. V was trimmed by 3 bases and J by 1 base, leaving 14 bases between them. The CDR3 DNA reads TGTGCCAGCTCACCGACGTGGAGGGATCGCACAGATACGCAGTATTTT. This sequence encodes CASSPTWRDRTDTQYF.

The chain joins TRBV14 to TRBJ2-2, with no clear D. The CDR3 extends over 13 amino acids. Germline assignment: CDR1 SGHDN and CDR2 FVKESK. Between the trimmed V and J ends, which lost 5 bases and 6 bases, there was a span of 10 bases. The CDR3 nucleotides read TGTGCCAGCAGCTACACCAGTTCCGGGGAGCTGTTTTTT. Protein product: CASSYTSSGELFF.

The chain uses TRBV7-2 and TRBJ2-2; D is perhaps TRBD2 (6 bases). The CDR3 contains 19 residues. The germline CDR1 and CDR2 sequences are SGHTA and FQGNSA. Trimming stripped 4 bases from V and 0 bases from J, with 21 bases between. CDR3 amino acids: CASSSGLATDLSNTGELFF. In nucleotides, the CDR3 is TGTGCCAGCAGCTCAGGTCTAGCGACAGATCTTTCGAACACCGGGGAGCTGTTTTTT.

The chain combines TRBV4-1 with TRBJ1-4; 10 nucleotides match TRBD1. The CDR3 has 14 residues. The germline gives CDR1 MGHRA, CDR2 YSYEKL. V shed 6 bases, J shed 8 bases, and the junction held 6 bases outside the gene matches. The CDR3 protein is CASSRDRGREKLFF. DNA for the CDR3: TGCGCCAGCAGTCGAGACAGGGGGCGCGAAAAACTGTTTTTT.

J is TRBJ2-7 and V is TRBV18; tentative D call: TRBD2 (5 bases). V lost 2 bases, J lost 3 bases, and 11 bases lay in between. CDR1 KGHSH and CDR2 LQKENI come from the germline V gene. This CDR3 comprises 14 residues. CDR3: CASSPYGENYEQYF. As DNA, the CDR3 is TGTGCCAGCTCACCATACGGGGAAAACTACGAGCAGTACTTC.